Following are 4 T cell receptor beta chains from one sample sequenced in a study of shared clonotypes between healthy human individuals. Clones were read by immunoSEQ multiplex PCR, and TCRdb kept only the in-frame ones, dropping some. The repertoire includes about 2.3 million clones, 85% to 95% of them detected once, and about 0.41% sits in the top ten. Sample: naive CD4+ T cells from PBMCs. Subset: CD45RA+ positively selected. Receptor source: a man aged 18 to 30 in good health. Some clones in this sample may be carry-over from other donors' samples.

This clone was found a few times. The rearrangement uses TRBV5-1 and TRBJ1-4; D remains unclear. The V gene lost 5 bases and the J gene lost 8 bases, with 13 bases spanning the gap. The CDR3 spans 13 residues. Germline CDR1 is SGHRS and CDR2 is YFSETQ. This chain's CDR3 is CASSQAMGEKLFF. The DNA of the CDR3 is TGCGCCAGCAGTCAAGCAATGGGGGAAAAACTGTTTTTT.

In the case of this clone: The same CDR3 can be traced to other DNA sequences in this sample. This sequence joins TRBV30 and TRBJ2-7; D not resolved. V was pared by 1 base and J by 4 bases, with 5 bases between. This CDR3 comprises 11 residues. CDR1 and CDR2 from the germline V gene are GTSNPN and SVGIG (reference sequence). The DNA of the CDR3 is TGTGCCTGGAGTGCATTATACGAGCAGTACTTC. Protein sequence: CAWSALYEQYF.

The rearrangement uses TRBV2 and TRBJ1-4; D is undetermined. The V and J ends lost 2 bases and 8 bases respectively, with 9 bases between them. The CDR3 extends over 13 amino acids. Germline CDR1 is SNHLY and CDR2 is FYNNEI. CDR3 residues: CASSESVSEKLFF. The CDR3, as DNA: TGTGCCAGCAGTGAATCGGTCAGCGAAAAACTGTTTTTT.

The chain has TRBV29-1 and TRBJ1-4; D gene unclear. The V gene's germline CDR1 is SQVTM and CDR2 ANQGSEA. V was cut by 6 bases and J by 1 base, with 9 bases left in between. CDR3 length: 13 residues. The CDR3 bases are TGCAGCGTCCTTAGAGGAACTAATGAAAAACTGTTTTTT. This sequence encodes CSVLRGTNEKLFF.